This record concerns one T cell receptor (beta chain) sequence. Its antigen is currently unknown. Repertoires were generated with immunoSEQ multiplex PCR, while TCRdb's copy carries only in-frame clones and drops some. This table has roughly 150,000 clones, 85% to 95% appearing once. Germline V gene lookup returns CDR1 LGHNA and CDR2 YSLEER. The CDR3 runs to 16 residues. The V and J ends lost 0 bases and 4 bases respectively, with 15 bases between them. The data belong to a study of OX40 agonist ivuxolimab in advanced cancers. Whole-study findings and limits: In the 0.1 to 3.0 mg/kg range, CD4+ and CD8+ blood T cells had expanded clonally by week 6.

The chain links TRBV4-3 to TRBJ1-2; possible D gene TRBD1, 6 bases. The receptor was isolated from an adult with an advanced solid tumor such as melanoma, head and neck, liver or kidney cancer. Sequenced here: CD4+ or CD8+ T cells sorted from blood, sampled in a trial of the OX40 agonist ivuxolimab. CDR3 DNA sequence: TGCGCCAGCAGCCAAGATCGAGGACAGTCTCCCTATGGCTACACCTTC. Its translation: CASSQDRGQSPYGYTF.